What follows are 5 T cell receptor beta chains derived from one specimen sequenced in a study of response to subunit inactivated influenza vaccine. In TCRdb, the RT-PCR reads were re-called with MiXCR into one record per CDR3 protein. In the table there are about 780,000 distinct CDR3 sequences, about a fifth of which are singletons. The source material was PBMCs from blood, sampled more than 4 days after vaccination. Source of these receptors: a man aged 45-65 years who received an inactivated influenza vaccine.

Only a few counts were recorded for this clonotype. The chain joins TRBV11-1 to TRBJ2-7; D is uncertain. Trimming took 3 bases from V and 5 from J, leaving 11 bases between them. The CDR3 has 13 amino acids. Germline CDR1 reads SGHAT; CDR2 reads FQDESV (reference sequence). CDR3 amino acids: CASSFPGANEQYF. The CDR3 DNA reads TGTGCCAGCAGCTTTCCGGGCGCCAACGAGCAGTACTTC. The full variable domain, rest sourced from reference TRBV11-1 and TRBJ2-7, is EAEVAQSPRYKITEKSQAVAFWCDPISGHATLYWYRQILGQGPELLVQFQDESVVDDSQLPKDRFSAERLKGVDSTLKIQPAELGDSAMYLCASSFPGANEQYFGPGTRLTVT.

This clonotype was seen more than once but under ten times. V is TRBV20-1 and J is TRBJ1-5, with TRBD1 matching over 10 bases. The CDR3 is made up of 15 amino acids. Per germline, CDR1 DFQATT and CDR2 SNEGSKA (reference sequence). Losses at the gene ends were 3 bases for V and 2 bases for J; bases not matched to a gene: 4. CDR3 nucleotides: TGCAGTGCTAGTCCCGGGACAGGGGGCAATCAGCCCCAGCATTTT. Its translation: CSASPGTGGNQPQHF.

The rearrangement joins TRBV4-1 to TRBJ2-1; D uncertain. This CDR3 spans 12 amino acids. CDR1 is MGHRA and CDR2 is YSYEKL in the germline V gene. V shed 0 bases and J shed 10 bases, with 7 bases lying between them. The CDR3 is CASSQDWQEQFF. The CDR3 DNA reads as TGCGCCAGCAGCCAAGATTGGCAAGAGCAGTTCTTC.

This clonotype came up a few times. The chain recombines TRBV11-2 with TRBJ2-2, with D maybe TRBD1 (6 bases). The V end lost 5 bases, the J end lost 1 base, and 14 bases lay between the germline ends. Germline CDR1 reads SGHAT; CDR2 reads FQNNGV. This CDR3 is built from 16 residues. The chain's CDR3 is CASSRHGTRNTGELFF. The CDR3 DNA reads as TGTGCCAGCAGCCGACACGGGACAAGGAACACCGGGGAGCTGTTTTTT. The full variable domain, with the rest looked up from reference TRBV11-2 and TRBJ2-2, is EAGVAQSPRYKIIEKRQSVAFWCNPISGHATLYWYQQILGQGPKLLIQFQNNGVVDDSQLPKDRFSAERLKGVDSTLKIQPAKLEDSAVYLCASSRHGTRNTGELFFGEGSRLTVL.

This clonotype turned up a few times. V and J are TRBV7-8 and TRBJ2-5, with 13 positions matching TRBD2. Germline-derived CDR1 and CDR2 are SGHVS and FQNEAQ. The length of the CDR3 is 16 residues. V trimming: 5 bases; J trimming: 4 bases; junction bases outside the gene matches: 7. CDR3 in amino acids: CASSKTSGGALETQYF. CDR3 sequence (DNA): TGTGCCAGCAGCAAAACTAGCGGGGGGGCTTTAGAGACCCAGTACTTC.